The sequence of this TCR beta chain was determined in a study of T cell changes during pregnancy in multiple sclerosis. The V segment lost 6 bases and the J segment 7 bases; nucleotides outside the gene matches: 9. The CDR3 is made up of 14 amino acids. Germline assignment: CDR1 SGHDN and CDR2 FVKESK. Repertoires were generated with immunoSEQ multiplex PCR, while TCRdb's copy carries only in-frame clones and drops some. The sample has some 56,000 clones, around 93% seen once. V and J are TRBV14 and TRBJ1-2; 9 bases line up with TRBD1. The origin of this receptor is a female donor with multiple sclerosis, enrolled in a pregnancy study. Sequenced material: CD4+ T cells from peripheral blood mononuclear cells, taken after pregnancy. The CDR3 DNA reads as TGTGCCAGCAGGTTAACCGGGACAGGGTTTGGCTACACCTTC. Its protein product is CASRLTGTGFGYTF.